The 17 T cell receptor beta chains presented below share a single source sample, sequenced in a study of shared T cell receptors in the human thymus. TCRdb's table, derived via immunoSEQ multiplex PCR, lists solely in-frame clones and lacks some. The table records 500,000 to 750,000 clones, approximately 90% of them present only once. The sample was also linked to a second study, of human thymus T cells.

Sequencing was performed on thymocytes. The source is a boy under three years old with a congenital heart defect.

The J gene is TRBJ2-5, the V gene TRBV5-1, with D unclear. V was pared by 4 bases and J by 2 bases, with 9 bases between. Germline CDR1 SGHRS, CDR2 YFSETQ. The CDR3 length is 13 residues. CDR3 nucleotide sequence: TGCGCCAGCAGCGTCACAGATCAAGAGACCCAGTACTTC. As protein: CASSVTDQETQYF.

The chain is built from TRBV4-3 and TRBJ2-5; 12 positions match TRBD2. Germline V gives CDR1 LGHNA, CDR2 YSLEER. This CDR3 comprises 20 residues. V was pared by 0 bases and J by 0 bases, with 11 bases of the junction left unmatched. CDR3: CASSQDRGTGLAGYQETQYF. The CDR3 nucleotides are TGCGCCAGCAGCCAAGACCGGGGTACAGGACTAGCGGGATACCAAGAGACCCAGTACTTC.

V gene TRBV19 combines with J gene TRBJ1-1; a possible D gene is TRBD1 (5 bases). This CDR3 comprises 13 residues. Germline-derived CDR1 and CDR2 are LNHDA and SQIVND (reference sequence). V lost 4 bases and J 4 bases, leaving 10 bases between the germline ends. The CDR3 region is CASSKQGPTEAFF. The CDR3 DNA is TGTGCCAGTAGTAAGCAGGGTCCCACTGAAGCTTTCTTT. The variable domain in full, with the rest retrieved from reference TRBV19 and TRBJ1-1, is DGGITQSPKYLFRKEGQNVTLSCEQNLNHDAMYWYRQDPGQGLRLIYYSQIVNDFQKGDIAEGYSVSREKKESFPLTVTSAQKNPTAFYLCASSKQGPTEAFFGQGTRLTVV.

The chain employs TRBV27 and TRBJ1-5; TRBD1 aligns across 7 bases. CDR1 is MNHEY, CDR2 SMNVEV, per germline (reference sequence). CDR3 length: 14 residues. The ends lost 6 bases at V and 5 bases at J; junction bases unmatched: 7. The CDR3 here is CASSRTGVDQPQHF. The CDR3 coding sequence is TGTGCCAGCAGCCGAACAGGGGTTGATCAGCCCCAGCATTTT.

This clone was observed once. J is TRBJ2-5 and V is TRBV4-3, with 10 bases matching TRBD2. CDR3 length: 15 residues. Per the germline V gene, CDR1 is LGHNA and CDR2 is YSLEER. V lost 7 bases to trimming and J lost 2 bases; unmatched junction nucleotides: 7. CDR3 loop: CASTPTSGVQETQYF. CDR3 nucleotides: TGCGCCAGCACCCCCACTAGCGGGGTACAAGAGACCCAGTACTTC.

This clone appeared a single time. The gene calls are TRBV5-6 and TRBJ2-4, with D uncertain. The CDR3 sequence is 16 residues long. V shed 0 bases and J shed 0 bases, with 10 bases lying between them. The germline V gene has CDR1 SGHDT and CDR2 YYEEEE. Written as DNA, the CDR3 is TGTGCCAGCAGCTTGGGGGCAGTCCTAGCCAAAAACATTCAGTACTTC. This gives the protein CASSLGAVLAKNIQYF.

This clone was counted once. The chain joins TRBV21-1 to TRBJ2-4; TRBD2 is the table's D call, not checked against the DNA. TRBV21-1 is a pseudogene segment. The CDR3 spans 14 residues. The CDR3 DNA sequence: TGTGCCAGCAGCATTAATCTAGCCAAAAACATTCAGTACTTC. Residues: CASSINLAKNIQYF.

V is TRBV29-1 and J is TRBJ2-3; TRBD2 aligns across 12 bases. Germline CDR1 reads SQVTM; CDR2 reads ANQGSEA. V lost 7 bases to trimming and J lost 6 bases; unmatched junction nucleotides: 8. The CDR3 is made up of 14 amino acids. This CDR3 reads CSAPSGLAGDTQYF. The CDR3 DNA reads as TGCAGCGCACCCTCGGGACTAGCGGGCGATACGCAGTATTTT.

This clone was counted once. The gene calls are TRBV5-6 and TRBJ1-1; D is possibly TRBD1 (6 bases). This CDR3 has 14 amino acids. The ends were cut back, 1 base at V and 0 bases at J, with 7 bases in the middle. Germline V lookup: CDR1 SGHDT, CDR2 YYEEEE. In nucleotides, the CDR3 is TGTGCCAGCAGCTTGACAGGGATGAACACTGAAGCTTTCTTT. Translated, it gives CASSLTGMNTEAFF.

The V gene is TRBV19, the J gene TRBJ2-5, with 10 bases aligning to TRBD1. The J call could be wrong; TRBJ2-7 is a better fit for the DNA end. CDR3 length: 17 amino acids. Germline V gives CDR1 LNHDA, CDR2 SQIVND (reference sequence). CDR3 coding DNA: TGTGCCAGTAGTATTCGACCGTTAGGACAGGGGGCCTACGAGCAGTACTTC. As protein: CASSIRPLGQGAYEQYF.

The V and J genes are TRBV27 and TRBJ1-1; D possibly corresponds to TRBD1 (6 bases). This CDR3 is built from 16 residues. Trimming took off 6 bases at V and 1 base at J, with 18 bases between the two ends. Germline CDR1 and CDR2: MNHEY and SMNVEV (reference sequence). The CDR3 spells CASSSPPGAKNTEAFF. For the CDR3, the DNA is TGTGCCAGCAGCTCCCCTCCAGGGGCCAAGAACACTGAAGCTTTCTTT.

The V gene is TRBV10-2, the J gene TRBJ2-7, with TRBD2 matching over 13 bases. The CDR3 runs 14 residues. CDR1 WSHSY and CDR2 SAAADI come from the germline V gene. The V and J ends lost 8 bases and 2 bases, in that order; junction bases with no gene match: 3. This chain's CDR3 is CASGGTSGTYEQYF. The CDR3 nucleotides read TGCGCCAGCGGCGGGACTAGCGGGACCTACGAGCAGTACTTC.

The J gene is TRBJ2-5, the V gene TRBV9; 12 bases agree with TRBD2. Germline V lookup: CDR1 SGDLS, CDR2 YYNGEE. Germline trimming cut 4 bases from V and 4 bases from J; bases unmatched to any gene: 11. The CDR3 length is 17 residues. The CDR3 bases are TGTGCCAGCAGCCGCCCGGGGCTAGCGGGAGGGCCAGAGACCCAGTACTTC. Its protein is CASSRPGLAGGPETQYF.

The chain uses TRBV4-2 and TRBJ2-3; weak D call: TRBD1 (6 bases). Germline CDR1 LGHNA, CDR2 YNFKEQ. This CDR3 spans 14 amino acids. V dropped 8 bases and J dropped 2 bases, with 14 bases sitting between them. CDR3: CASAVMGHTDTQYF. DNA of the CDR3: TGTGCCAGCGCAGTAATGGGACACACAGATACGCAGTATTTT.

The chain couples TRBV30 to TRBJ1-2, with TRBD1 identical over 7 bases. With 3 bases clipped from V and 5 bases from J, the junction kept 15 bases outside the gene matches. From germline, CDR1 is GTSNPN and CDR2 SVGIG (reference sequence). This CDR3 region has 16 residues. Here the CDR3 reads CAWSQPGDSGAYGYTF. CDR3 coding DNA: TGTGCCTGGAGCCAACCGGGGGACAGCGGAGCTTATGGCTACACCTTC. The whole variable domain, filled in from reference TRBV30 and TRBJ1-2, reads SQTIHQWPATLVQPVGSPLSLECTVEGTSNPNLYWYRQAAGRGLQLLFYSVGIGQISSEVPQNLSASRPQDRQFILSSKKLLLSDSGFYLCAWSQPGDSGAYGYTFGSGTRLTVV.

Remarks on this clone: Germline is not matched at one junction end, which may reflect a read error. The V and J genes are TRBV5-1 and TRBJ2-3; 14 bases are shared with TRBD2. The CDR3 spans 17 residues. The germline gives CDR1 SGHRS, CDR2 YFSETQ. CDR3 in amino acids: CASSPGLAGEGTNTQYF. The CDR3 DNA sequence: TGCGCCAGCAGCCCGGGACTAGCGGGAGAGGGCACAAATACGCAGTATTTT.

This clone showed up just once. The J gene is TRBJ2-6, the V gene TRBV27, with D uncertain. In germline, CDR1 is MNHEY, CDR2 SMNVEV (reference sequence). This CDR3 is built from 14 residues. Trimming stripped 8 bases from V and 1 base from J, with 9 bases between. CDR3 sequence (DNA): TGTGCCAGCTGTGACTTGTCTGGGGCCAACGTCCTGACTTTC. Translating gives CASCDLSGANVLTF.